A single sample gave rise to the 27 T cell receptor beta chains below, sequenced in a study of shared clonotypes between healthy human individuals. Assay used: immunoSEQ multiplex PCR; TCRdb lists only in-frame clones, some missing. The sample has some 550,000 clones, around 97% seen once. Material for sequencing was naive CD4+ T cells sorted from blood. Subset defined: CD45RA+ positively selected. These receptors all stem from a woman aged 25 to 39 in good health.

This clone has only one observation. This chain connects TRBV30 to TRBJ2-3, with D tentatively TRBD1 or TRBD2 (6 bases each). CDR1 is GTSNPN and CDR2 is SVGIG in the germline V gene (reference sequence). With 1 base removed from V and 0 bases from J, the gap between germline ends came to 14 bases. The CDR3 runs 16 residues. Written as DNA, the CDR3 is TGTGCCTGGAGTGGACTAGGGGGGTCAAGCACAGATACGCAGTATTTT. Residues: CAWSGLGGSSTDTQYF.

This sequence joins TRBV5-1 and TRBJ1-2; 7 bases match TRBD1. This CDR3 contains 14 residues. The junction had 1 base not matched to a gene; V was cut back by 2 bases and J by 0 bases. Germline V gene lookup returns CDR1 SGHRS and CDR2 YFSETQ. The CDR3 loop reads CASSFGTANYGYTF. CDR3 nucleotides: TGCGCCAGCAGCTTTGGGACAGCTAACTATGGCTACACCTTC.

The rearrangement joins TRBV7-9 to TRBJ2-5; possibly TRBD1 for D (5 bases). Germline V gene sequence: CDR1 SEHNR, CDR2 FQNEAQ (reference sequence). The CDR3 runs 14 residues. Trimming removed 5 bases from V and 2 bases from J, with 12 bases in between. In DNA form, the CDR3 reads TGTGCCAGCAGCCTGACAGAGCTACAAGAGACCCAGTACTTC. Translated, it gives CASSLTELQETQYF.

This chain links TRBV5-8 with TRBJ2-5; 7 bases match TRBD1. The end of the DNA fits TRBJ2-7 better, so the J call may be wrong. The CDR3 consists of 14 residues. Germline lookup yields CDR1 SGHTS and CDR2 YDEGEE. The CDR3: CASSSQGRDHEQYF. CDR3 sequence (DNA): TGTGCCAGCAGCTCACAGGGGCGAGACCACGAGCAGTACTTC.

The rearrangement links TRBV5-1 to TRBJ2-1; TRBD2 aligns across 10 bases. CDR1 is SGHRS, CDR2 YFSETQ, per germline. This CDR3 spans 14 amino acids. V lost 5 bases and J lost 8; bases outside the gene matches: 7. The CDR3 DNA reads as TGCGCCAGCAGGCCTAGCGGGAGTTCGGATGAGCAGTTCTTC. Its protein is CASRPSGSSDEQFF.

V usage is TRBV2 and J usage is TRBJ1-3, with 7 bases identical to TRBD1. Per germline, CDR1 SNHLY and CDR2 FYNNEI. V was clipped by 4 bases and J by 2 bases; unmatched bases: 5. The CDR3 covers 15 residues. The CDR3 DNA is TGTGCCAGCAGTGCCCAGGGGGTTACTGGAAACACCATATATTTT. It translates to CASSAQGVTGNTIYF.

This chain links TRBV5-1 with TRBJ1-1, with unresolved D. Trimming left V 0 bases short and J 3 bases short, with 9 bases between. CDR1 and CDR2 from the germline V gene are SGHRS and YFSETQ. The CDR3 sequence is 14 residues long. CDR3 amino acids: CASSLVQADTEAFF. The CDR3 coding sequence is TGCGCCAGCAGCTTGGTGCAGGCGGACACTGAAGCTTTCTTT. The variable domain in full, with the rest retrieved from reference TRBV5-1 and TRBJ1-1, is KAGVTQTPRYLIKTRGQQVTLSCSPISGHRSVSWYQQTPGQGLQFLFEYFSETQRNKGNFPGRFSGRQFSNSRSEMNVSTLELGDSALYLCASSLVQADTEAFFGQGTRLTVV.

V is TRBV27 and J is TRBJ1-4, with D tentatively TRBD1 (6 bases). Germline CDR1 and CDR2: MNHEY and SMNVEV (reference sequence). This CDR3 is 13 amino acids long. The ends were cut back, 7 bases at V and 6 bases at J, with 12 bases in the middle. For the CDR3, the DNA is TGTGCCAGCAAGGGGGGACCTTATGAAAAACTGTTTTTT. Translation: CASKGGPYEKLFF.

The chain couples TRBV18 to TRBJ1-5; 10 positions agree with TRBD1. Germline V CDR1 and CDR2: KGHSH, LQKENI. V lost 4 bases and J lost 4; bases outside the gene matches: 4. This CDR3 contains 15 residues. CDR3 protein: CASSRGTGANQPQHF. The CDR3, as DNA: TGTGCCAGCTCACGGGGGACAGGGGCGAATCAGCCCCAGCATTTT.

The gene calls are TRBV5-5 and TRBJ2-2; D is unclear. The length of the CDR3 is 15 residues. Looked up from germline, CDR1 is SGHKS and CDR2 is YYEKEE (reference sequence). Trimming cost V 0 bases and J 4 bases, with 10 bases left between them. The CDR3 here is CASSLVTGGTGELFF. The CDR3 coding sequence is TGTGCCAGCAGCTTGGTTACCGGTGGCACCGGGGAGCTGTTTTTT.

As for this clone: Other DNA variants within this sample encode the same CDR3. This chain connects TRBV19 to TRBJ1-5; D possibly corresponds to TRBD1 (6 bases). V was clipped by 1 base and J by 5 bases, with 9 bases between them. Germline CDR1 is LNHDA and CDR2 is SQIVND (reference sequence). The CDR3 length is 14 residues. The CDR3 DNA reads TGTGCCAGTAGTATAGGAGGGGGGTATCAGCCCCAGCATTTT. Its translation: CASSIGGGYQPQHF.

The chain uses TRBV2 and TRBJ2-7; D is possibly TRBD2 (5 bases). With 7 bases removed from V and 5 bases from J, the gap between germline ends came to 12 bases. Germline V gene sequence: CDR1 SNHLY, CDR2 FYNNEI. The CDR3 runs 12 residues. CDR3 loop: CASTETRDEQYF. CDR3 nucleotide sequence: TGTGCCAGCACAGAAACTAGGGACGAGCAGTACTTC.

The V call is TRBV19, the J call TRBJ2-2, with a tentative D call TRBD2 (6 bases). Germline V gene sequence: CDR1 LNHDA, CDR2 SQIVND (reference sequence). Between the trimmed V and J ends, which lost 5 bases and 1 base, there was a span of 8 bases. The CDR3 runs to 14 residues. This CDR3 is CASSGTQNTGELFF. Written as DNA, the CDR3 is TGTGCCAGTAGTGGGACTCAGAACACCGGGGAGCTGTTTTTT.

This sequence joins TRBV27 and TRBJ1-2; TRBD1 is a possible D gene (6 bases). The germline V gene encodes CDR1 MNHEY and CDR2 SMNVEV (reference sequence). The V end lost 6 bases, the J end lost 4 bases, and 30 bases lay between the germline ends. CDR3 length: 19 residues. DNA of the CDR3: TGTGCCAGCAGCCCATTCCGGAGAGGGGGGTTGCAAAATCTCTATGGCTACACCTTC. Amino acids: CASSPFRRGGLQNLYGYTF.

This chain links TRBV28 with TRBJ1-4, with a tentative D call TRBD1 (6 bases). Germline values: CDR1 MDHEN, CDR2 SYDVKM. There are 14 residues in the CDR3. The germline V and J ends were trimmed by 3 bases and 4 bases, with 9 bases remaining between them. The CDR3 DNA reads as TGTGCCAGCAGTTTCGGACAGAATAATGAAAAACTGTTTTTT. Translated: CASSFGQNNEKLFF.

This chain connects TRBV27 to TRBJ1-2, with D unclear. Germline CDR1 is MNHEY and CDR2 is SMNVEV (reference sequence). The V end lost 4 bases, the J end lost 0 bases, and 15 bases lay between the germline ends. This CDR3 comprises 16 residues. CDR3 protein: CASSYAPGQANYGYTF. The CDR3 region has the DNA TGTGCCAGCAGTTACGCTCCGGGCCAAGCTAACTATGGCTACACCTTC.

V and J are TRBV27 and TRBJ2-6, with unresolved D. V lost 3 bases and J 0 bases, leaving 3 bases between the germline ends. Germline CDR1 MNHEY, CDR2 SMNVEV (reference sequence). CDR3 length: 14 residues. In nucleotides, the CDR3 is TGTGCCAGCAGTTTTTACTCTGGGGCCAACGTCCTGACTTTC. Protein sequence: CASSFYSGANVLTF.

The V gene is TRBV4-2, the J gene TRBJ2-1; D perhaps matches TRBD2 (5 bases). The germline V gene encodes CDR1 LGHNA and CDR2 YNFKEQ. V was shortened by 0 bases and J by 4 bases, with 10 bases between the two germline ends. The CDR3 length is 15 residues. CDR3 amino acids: CASSQERRAYNEQFF. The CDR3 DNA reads TGTGCCAGCAGCCAAGAAAGGCGGGCTTACAATGAGCAGTTCTTC.

The CDR3 spells CAGQTDSYGYTF. The CDR3 nucleotides read TGTGCCGGACAGACAGACTCCTATGGCTACACCTTC. V usage is TRBV28 and J usage is TRBJ1-2, with D perhaps matching TRBD1 (6 bases). CDR1 and CDR2 (germline): MDHEN, SYDVKM. The CDR3 is made up of 12 amino acids. Trimming cost V 11 bases and J 4 bases, with 14 bases left between them.

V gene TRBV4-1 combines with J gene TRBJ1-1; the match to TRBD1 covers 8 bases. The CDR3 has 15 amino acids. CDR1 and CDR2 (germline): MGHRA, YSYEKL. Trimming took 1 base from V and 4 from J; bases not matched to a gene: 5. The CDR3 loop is CASSQGTGRATEAFF. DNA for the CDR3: TGCGCCAGCAGCCAAGGGACAGGGAGGGCCACTGAAGCTTTCTTT.

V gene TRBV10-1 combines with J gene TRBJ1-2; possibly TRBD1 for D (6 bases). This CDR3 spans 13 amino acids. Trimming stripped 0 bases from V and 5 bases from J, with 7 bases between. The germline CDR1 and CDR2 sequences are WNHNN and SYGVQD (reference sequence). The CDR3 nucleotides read TGCGCCAGCAGTGAGTCCACAGGGTATGGCTACACCTTC. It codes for CASSESTGYGYTF.

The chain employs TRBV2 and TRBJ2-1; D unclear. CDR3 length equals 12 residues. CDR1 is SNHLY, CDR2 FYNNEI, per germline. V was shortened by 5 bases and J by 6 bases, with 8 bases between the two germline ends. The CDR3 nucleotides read TGTGCCAGCAGTCGCGAAGCCAATGAGCAGTTCTTC. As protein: CASSREANEQFF.

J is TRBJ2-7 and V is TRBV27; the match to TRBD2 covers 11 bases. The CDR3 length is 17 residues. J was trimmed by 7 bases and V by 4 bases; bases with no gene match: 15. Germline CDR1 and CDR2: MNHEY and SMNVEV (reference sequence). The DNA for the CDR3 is TGTGCCAGCAGTTCTACGACTAGCGGGAATGGGGTGGGGGAGCAGTACTTC. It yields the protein CASSSTTSGNGVGEQYF.

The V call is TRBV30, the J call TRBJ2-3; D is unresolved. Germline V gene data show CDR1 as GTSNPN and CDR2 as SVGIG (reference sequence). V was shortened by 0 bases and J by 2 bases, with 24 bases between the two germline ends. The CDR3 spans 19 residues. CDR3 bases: TGTGCCTGGAGTGTCCCAGATCAATGGACCGATTCAAACACAGATACGCAGTATTTT. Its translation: CAWSVPDQWTDSNTDTQYF.

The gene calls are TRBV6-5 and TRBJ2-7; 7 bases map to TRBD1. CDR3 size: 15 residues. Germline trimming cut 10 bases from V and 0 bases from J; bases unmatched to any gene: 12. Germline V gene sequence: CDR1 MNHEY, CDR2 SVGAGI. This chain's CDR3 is CATAYGAGGSYEQYF. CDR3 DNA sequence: TGTGCCACCGCCTACGGTGCAGGGGGCTCCTACGAGCAGTACTTC.

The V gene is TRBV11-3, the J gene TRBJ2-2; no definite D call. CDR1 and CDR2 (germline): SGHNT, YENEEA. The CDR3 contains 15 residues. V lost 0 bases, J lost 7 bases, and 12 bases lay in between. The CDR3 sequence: CASSLDPWSGGELFF. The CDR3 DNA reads TGTGCCAGCAGCTTAGACCCATGGTCAGGCGGGGAGCTGTTTTTT.

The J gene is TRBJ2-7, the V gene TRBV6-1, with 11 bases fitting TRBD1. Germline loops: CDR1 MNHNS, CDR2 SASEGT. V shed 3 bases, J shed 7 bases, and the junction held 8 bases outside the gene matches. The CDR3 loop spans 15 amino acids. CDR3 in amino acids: CASSDPGQGEEEQYF. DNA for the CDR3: TGTGCCAGCAGTGACCCGGGACAGGGGGAGGAGGAGCAGTACTTC.